This paragraph covers one T cell receptor (beta chain) sequence. Its antigen is still unknown. From the reads, TCRdb called clonotypes with MiXCR, one entry per CDR3 protein. The profile shows 600,000 to 800,000 distinct CDR3 sequences, more than 20% of them singletons. The data were obtained in a study of T cell repertoires in cytomegalovirus infection. Study information: TCR beta signatures that were public indicated CMV infection and matching HLA type.

Overall study findings and caveats: In two of eight donors, the top clonotype was HLA-C-restricted CMV-specific.

This CDR3 is 14 amino acids long. Germline CDR1 SGHNT, CDR2 YYREEE (reference sequence). J lost 5 bases, V lost 3 bases, and 6 bases had no gene match. The chain has TRBV5-4 and TRBJ1-1; 8 nucleotides line up with TRBD1. This clonotype was obtained from a human donor in good health (CMV status not recorded). Some clones in this sample may be carry-over from other donors' samples. Sequenced sample: CD8+ T cells from PBMCs. The CDR3 loop reads CASSSRQGPTEAFF. CDR3 DNA sequence: TGTGCCAGCAGCTCCCGACAGGGGCCAACTGAAGCTTTCTTT.